This T cell receptor (beta chain) derives from a study of T-cell memory formation after mild COVID-19. Study-level findings and limits: Clones contracting over day 15 to 85 were CD4/CD8 balanced, with later expanders leaning CD4+.

A few counts support this clonotype. Its matching antigen is unknown. Barcoded TCR alpha and TCR beta cDNA libraries with UMIs came from 5'RACE using constant-segment primers. TCRdb reprocessed the 5' RACE reads with MiXCR, giving one entry per CDR3 protein. The data show under 200,000 distinct CDR3 sequences, with around a third seen just once and more than 10% held by the top ten. The CDR3 has 15 residues. V was cut by 0 bases and J by 0 bases, with 6 bases left in between. Germline V CDR1 and CDR2: LGHNA, YNFKEQ. Sequencing was done on a sample of PBMCs or a T cell subset sorted from them (not recorded which). The origin of this receptor is an adult woman who had mild COVID-19 (a few samples of this study predate the infection). Cell type and time point are not known. The chain employs TRBV4-2 and TRBJ1-3; D not resolved. CDR3 residues: CASSQDVSSGNTIYF. The CDR3 DNA reads TGTGCCAGCAGCCAAGATGTGTCCTCTGGAAACACCATATATTTT.